This TCR beta chain is from a study of blood T cell repertoires in COVID-19. The germline V and J ends were trimmed by 0 bases and 1 base, with 7 bases remaining between them. CDR3 length equals 14 residues. CDR1 SGHNT and CDR2 YYREEE come from the germline V gene (reference sequence). Generated by immunoSEQ multiplex PCR, the TCRdb table keeps only in-frame clones and is missing some. The sample lists a few hundred thousand clones, roughly 84% occurring once. What was sequenced was PBMCs or T cells enriched from blood (not recorded which). V usage is TRBV5-4 and J usage is TRBJ1-1; D may be TRBD1 (6 bases). The TCR comes from a woman aged 25 to 39 who had recovered from COVID-19. The DNA for the CDR3 is TGTGCCAGCAGCTTGGGAGGGGGGAACACTGAAGCTTTCTTT. Amino acids: CASSLGGGNTEAFF.